The 10 T cell receptor beta chains listed next were all sequenced from one sample in a study of blood T cell repertoires in COVID-19. TCRdb's copy holds only in-frame clones and misses some; the assay was immunoSEQ multiplex PCR. The data hold about 40,000 clones, with approximately 84% observed a single time. The sample consisted of peripheral blood. These receptors were obtained from an elderly man with active or convalescent COVID-19.

The chain uses TRBV7-2 and TRBJ2-5, with 11 bases aligning to TRBD1. The CDR3 length is 16 residues. Trimming removed 3 bases from V and 3 bases from J; junction bases left unmatched: 6. In germline, CDR1 is SGHTA, CDR2 FQGNSA. Here the CDR3 reads CASSLSRDRGKETQYF. CDR3 sequence (DNA): TGTGCCAGCAGCTTGTCCCGGGACAGGGGGAAAGAGACCCAGTACTTC. The complete variable domain, with remaining parts taken from reference TRBV7-2 and TRBJ2-5, reads GAGVSQSPSNKVTEKGKDVELRCDPISGHTALYWYRQSLGQGLEFLIYFQGNSAPDKSGLPSDRFSAERTGGSVSTLTIQRTQQEDSAVYLCASSLSRDRGKETQYFGPGTRLLVL.

The rearrangement links TRBV5-4 to TRBJ1-2, with D perhaps TRBD1 (5 bases). This CDR3 region has 15 residues. CDR1 and CDR2 (germline): SGHNT, YYREEE (reference sequence). Trimming removed 0 bases from V and 2 bases from J, with 11 bases in between. The CDR3 DNA sequence: TGTGCCAGCAGCTTGGGAGGGAGGGACAACTATGGCTACACCTTC. Translation: CASSLGGRDNYGYTF. Using reference TRBV5-4 and TRBJ1-2 for the parts outside the CDR3, the full variable domain is ETGVTQSPTHLIKTRGQQVTLRCSSQSGHNTVSWYQQALGQGPQFIFQYYREEENGRGNFPPRFSGLQFPNYSSELNVNALELDDSALYLCASSLGGRDNYGYTFGSGTRLTVV.

The chain has TRBV6-4 and TRBJ2-1; 13 bases agree with TRBD2. Trimming cost V 6 bases and J 8 bases; bases outside gene matches: 7. Germline CDR1 is MRHNA and CDR2 is SNTAGT. CDR3 size: 15 residues. The CDR3: CASRAGLAGLDEQFF. Here the CDR3 DNA reads TGTGCCAGCAGAGCGGGACTAGCGGGATTGGATGAGCAGTTCTTC.

The CDR3: CASLRGLGELFF. As DNA, the CDR3 is TGTGCCAGCCTTAGGGGACTAGGGGAGCTGTTTTTT. The J gene is TRBJ2-2, the V gene TRBV2, with 7 bases matching TRBD2. The CDR3 loop spans 12 amino acids. CDR1 is SNHLY, CDR2 FYNNEI, per germline. Unmatched junction bases numbered 5, after V lost 8 bases and J lost 8 bases.

The V call is TRBV4-3, the J call TRBJ1-2; TRBD1 matches 7 bases. The CDR3 loop spans 16 amino acids. Per germline, CDR1 LGHNA and CDR2 YSLEER. V dropped 3 bases and J dropped 4; count of bases not matched to a gene: 11. The CDR3 sequence: CASSQETGTGSYGYTF. In DNA, the CDR3 is TGCGCCAGCAGCCAGGAGACAGGGACGGGATCCTATGGCTACACCTTC.

The chain recombines TRBV4-1 with TRBJ2-7; the match to TRBD1 covers 9 bases. The germline gives CDR1 MGHRA, CDR2 YSYEKL. The V gene end was trimmed by 5 bases and the J gene end by 5 bases; junction bases not matched to a gene: 7. The CDR3 runs 14 residues. CDR3 amino acids: CASSIGQGLNEQYF. For the CDR3, the DNA is TGCGCCAGCAGCATCGGACAGGGGCTGAACGAGCAGTACTTC.

CDR3 DNA: TGTGCCAGCAGCATACGTGCCCCGAATCCAGCGGGAGTCGATGAGCAGTTCTTC. Translated: CASSIRAPNPAGVDEQFF. This chain joins TRBV7-2 and TRBJ2-1, with TRBD2 matching 8 bases. The germline gives CDR1 SGHTA, CDR2 FQGNSA. The V gene end was trimmed by 5 bases and the J gene end by 8 bases; junction bases not matched to a gene: 20. The CDR3 is 18 residues long.

This clone was picked up one time. The chain recombines TRBV6-4 with TRBJ2-5; D gene unclear. V was trimmed by 4 bases and J by 0 bases, leaving 12 bases between them. This CDR3 has 15 residues. The germline V gene encodes CDR1 MRHNA and CDR2 SNTAGT. In DNA form, the CDR3 reads TGTGCCAGCAGTGGTAACATGAGGAACCAAGAGACCCAGTACTTC. Translation: CASSGNMRNQETQYF.

The gene calls are TRBV14 and TRBJ1-1; no clear D. The length of the CDR3 is 18 residues. The ends were cut back, 1 base at V and 0 bases at J, with 18 bases in the middle. From germline, CDR1 is SGHDN and CDR2 FVKESK. Written as DNA, the CDR3 is TGTGCCAGCAGCCAAGTCCCGATCGGTCAACGCATGAACACTGAAGCTTTCTTT. This sequence encodes CASSQVPIGQRMNTEAFF. The full variable domain, its missing parts supplied by reference TRBV14 and TRBJ1-1, is EAGVTQFPSHSVIEKGQTVTLRCDPISGHDNLYWYRRVMGKEIKFLLHFVKESKQDESGMPNNRFLAERTGGTYSTLKVQPAELEDSGVYFCASSQVPIGQRMNTEAFFGQGTRLTVV.

The chain links TRBV15 to TRBJ2-1, with TRBD2 matching 11 bases. V was pared by 0 bases and J by 7 bases, with 5 bases of the junction left unmatched. The germline gives CDR1 LNHNV, CDR2 YYDKDF (reference sequence). The CDR3 runs to 16 residues. The CDR3 is CATSRDKTSGKNEQFF. CDR3 bases: TGTGCCACCAGCAGAGATAAGACTAGCGGGAAGAATGAGCAGTTCTTC.